These 3 T cell receptor beta chains came from one sample sequenced in a study of cytotoxic CD8 clonotypes in ibrutinib-treated CLL. Produced via immunoSEQ multiplex PCR; TCRdb's table is partial and in-frame only. The sample includes 250,000 to 350,000 clones, roughly 76% of them seen just once. The sample in question was PBMCs, obtained at disease progression, from a patient treated with ibrutinib. These receptors were taken from a human donor with chronic lymphocytic leukemia.

Of note for this clone: Other DNA sequences of this sample code for an identical CDR3. The chain recombines TRBV5-1 with TRBJ2-5; D is unclear. Germline values: CDR1 SGHRS, CDR2 YFSETQ. V gave up 4 bases and J gave up 5 bases, with 9 bases separating them. CDR3 length equals 12 residues. The CDR3 DNA reads as TGCGCCAGCAGCCTCCTTCAGGAGACCCAGTACTTC. Translation gives CASSLLQETQYF. Together with reference TRBV5-1 and TRBJ2-5, the CDR3 gives the full variable domain: KAGVTQTPRYLIKTRGQQVTLSCSPISGHRSVSWYQQTPGQGLQFLFEYFSETQRNKGNFPGRFSGRQFSNSRSEMNVSTLELGDSALYLCASSLLQETQYFGPGTRLLVL.

The rearrangement links TRBV25-1 to TRBJ2-2; D remains unclear. This CDR3 region has 16 residues. Germline V lookup: CDR1 MGHDK, CDR2 SYGVNS. V lost 2 bases and J lost 0, with 10 bases in between. The CDR3 sequence is CASSEEVAANTGELFF. The DNA for the CDR3 is TGTGCCAGCAGTGAAGAAGTAGCAGCGAACACCGGGGAGCTGTTTTTT.

The genes are TRBV15 and TRBJ2-7; 8 bases align to TRBD1. CDR3 length: 16 residues. V gave up 0 bases and J gave up 4 bases; unmatched junction bases: 8. The V gene's germline CDR1 is LNHNV and CDR2 YYDKDF (reference sequence). The CDR3 sequence is CATSREVDRVPYEQYF. DNA for the CDR3: TGTGCCACCAGCAGAGAGGTGGACAGGGTACCTTACGAGCAGTACTTC.